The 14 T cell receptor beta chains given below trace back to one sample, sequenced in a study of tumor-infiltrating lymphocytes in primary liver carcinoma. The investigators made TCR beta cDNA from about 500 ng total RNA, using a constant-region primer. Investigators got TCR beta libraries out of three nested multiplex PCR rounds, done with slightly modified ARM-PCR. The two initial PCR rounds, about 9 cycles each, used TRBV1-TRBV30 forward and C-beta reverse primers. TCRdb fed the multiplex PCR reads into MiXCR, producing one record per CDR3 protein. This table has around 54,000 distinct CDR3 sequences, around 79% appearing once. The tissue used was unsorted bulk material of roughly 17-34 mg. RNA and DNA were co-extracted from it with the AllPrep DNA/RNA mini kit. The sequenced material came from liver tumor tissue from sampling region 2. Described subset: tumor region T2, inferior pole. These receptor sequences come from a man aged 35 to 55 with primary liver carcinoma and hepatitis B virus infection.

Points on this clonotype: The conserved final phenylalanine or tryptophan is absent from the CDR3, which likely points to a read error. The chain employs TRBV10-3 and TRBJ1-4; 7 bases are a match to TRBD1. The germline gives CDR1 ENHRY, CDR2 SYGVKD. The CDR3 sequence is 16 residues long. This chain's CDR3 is CAISGSPGQSNEKLFS. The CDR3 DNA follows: TGTGCCATCAGTGGCTCACCGGGACAGAGCAATGAAAAGCTGTTTTCT.

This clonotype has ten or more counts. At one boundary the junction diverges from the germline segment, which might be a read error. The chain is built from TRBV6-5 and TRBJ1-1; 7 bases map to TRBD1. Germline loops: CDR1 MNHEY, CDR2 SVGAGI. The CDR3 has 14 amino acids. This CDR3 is CASSLTGENTEACF. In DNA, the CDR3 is TGTGCCAGCAGTTTAACAGGGGAGAACACTGAAGCTTGCTTT.

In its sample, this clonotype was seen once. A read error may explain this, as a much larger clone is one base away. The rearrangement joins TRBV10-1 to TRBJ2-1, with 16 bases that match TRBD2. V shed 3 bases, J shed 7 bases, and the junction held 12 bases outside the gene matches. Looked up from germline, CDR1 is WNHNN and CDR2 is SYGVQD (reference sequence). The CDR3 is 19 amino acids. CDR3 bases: TGCGCCAGCAGTGACGTGGGACTAGCGGGAGGGATGCGAACGAATGAGCAGTTCTTC. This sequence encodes CASSDVGLAGGMRTNEQFF.

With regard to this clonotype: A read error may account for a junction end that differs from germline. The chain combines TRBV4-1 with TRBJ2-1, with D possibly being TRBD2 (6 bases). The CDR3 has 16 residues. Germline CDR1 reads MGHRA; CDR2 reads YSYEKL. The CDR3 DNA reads TGCGCCAACAGCCAAGAGAAACGGGAGTTGTACAATAAGCAGTTCTTC. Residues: CANSQEKRELYNKQFF.

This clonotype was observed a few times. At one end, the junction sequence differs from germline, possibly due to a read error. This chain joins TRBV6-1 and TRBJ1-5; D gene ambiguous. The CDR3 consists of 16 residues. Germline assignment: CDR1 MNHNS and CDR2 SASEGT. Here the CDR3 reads CASSETTPDSNEPQHF. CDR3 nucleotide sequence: TGTGCCAGCAGTGAAACTACACCCGATAGCAATGAGCCTCAGCATTTT.

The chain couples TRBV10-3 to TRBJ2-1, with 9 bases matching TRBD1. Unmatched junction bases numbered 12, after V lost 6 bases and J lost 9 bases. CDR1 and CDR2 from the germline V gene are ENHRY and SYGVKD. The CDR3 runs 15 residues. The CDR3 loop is CAIRSGQGTYIEQFF. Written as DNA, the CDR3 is TGTGCCATCAGATCAGGACAGGGGACCTATATTGAGCAGTTCTTC.

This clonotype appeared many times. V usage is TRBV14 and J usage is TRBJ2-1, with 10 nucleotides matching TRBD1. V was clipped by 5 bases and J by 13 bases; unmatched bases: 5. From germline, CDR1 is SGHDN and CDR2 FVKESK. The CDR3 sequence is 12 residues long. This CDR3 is CASSYGQGGQFF. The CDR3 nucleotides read TGTGCCAGCAGCTATGGACAGGGGGGACAGTTCTTC.

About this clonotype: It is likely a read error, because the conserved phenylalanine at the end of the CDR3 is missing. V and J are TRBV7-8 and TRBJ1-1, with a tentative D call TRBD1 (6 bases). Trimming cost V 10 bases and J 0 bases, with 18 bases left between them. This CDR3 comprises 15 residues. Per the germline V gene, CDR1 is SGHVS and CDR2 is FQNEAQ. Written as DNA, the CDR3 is TGTGCCAATAGCTTAGGGGGGAGGGTGAACACTGAAGCTTTCCTT. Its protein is CANSLGGRVNTEAFL.

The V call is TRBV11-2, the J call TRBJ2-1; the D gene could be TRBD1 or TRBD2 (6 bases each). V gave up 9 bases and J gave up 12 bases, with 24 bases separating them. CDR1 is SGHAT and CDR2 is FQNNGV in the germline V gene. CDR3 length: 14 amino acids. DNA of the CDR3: TGTGCCAGAAGCCGAGAGTCCGGGGGCAGGGGGCAGTTCTTC. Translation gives CARSRESGGRGQFF.

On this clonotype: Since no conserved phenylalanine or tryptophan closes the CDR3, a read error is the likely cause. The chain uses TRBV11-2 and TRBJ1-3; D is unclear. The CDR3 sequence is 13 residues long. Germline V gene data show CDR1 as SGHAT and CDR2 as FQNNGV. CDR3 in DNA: TGTGCCTCAGCCGAGGGAGCTGGAAAGACCATATATCTT. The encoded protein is CASAEGAGKTIYL.

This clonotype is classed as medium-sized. Written as DNA, the CDR3 is TGTGCCAGCAGTCTCTCGGGCAACTATGGCTACACCTTC. Amino acids: CASSLSGNYGYTF. J is TRBJ1-2 and V is TRBV11-1, with D unresolved. Germline lookup yields CDR1 SGHAT and CDR2 FQDESV (reference sequence). The CDR3 runs 13 residues. The V end lost 6 bases, the J end lost 2 bases, and 10 bases lay between the germline ends.

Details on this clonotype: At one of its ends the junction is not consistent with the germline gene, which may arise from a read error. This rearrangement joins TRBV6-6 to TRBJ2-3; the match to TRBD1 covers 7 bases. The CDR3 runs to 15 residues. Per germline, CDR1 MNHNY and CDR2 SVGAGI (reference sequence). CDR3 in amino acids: CASSHHRGSTGTQYF. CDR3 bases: TGTGCCAGCAGCCATCACAGGGGAAGCACAGGTACGCAGTATTTT.

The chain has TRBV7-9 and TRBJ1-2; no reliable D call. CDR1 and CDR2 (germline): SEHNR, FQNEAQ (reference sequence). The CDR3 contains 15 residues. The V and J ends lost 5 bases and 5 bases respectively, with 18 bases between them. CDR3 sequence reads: CASSTSKAVNYGYTF. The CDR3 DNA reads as TGTGCCAGCAGCACCTCGAAGGCAGTTAATTATGGCTACACCTTC. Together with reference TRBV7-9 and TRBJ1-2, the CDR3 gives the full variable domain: DTGVSQNPRHKITKRGQNVTFRCDPISEHNRLYWYRQTLGQGPEFLTYFQNEAQLEKSRLLSDRFSAERPKGSFSTLEIQRTEQGDSAMYLCASSTSKAVNYGYTFGSGTRLTVV.

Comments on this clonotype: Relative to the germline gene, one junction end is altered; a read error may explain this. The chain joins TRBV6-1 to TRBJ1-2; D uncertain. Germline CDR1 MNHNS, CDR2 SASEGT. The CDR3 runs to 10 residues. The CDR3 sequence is CTSSELGYTF. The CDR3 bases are TGTACCAGCAGTGAATTAGGCTACACCTTC.